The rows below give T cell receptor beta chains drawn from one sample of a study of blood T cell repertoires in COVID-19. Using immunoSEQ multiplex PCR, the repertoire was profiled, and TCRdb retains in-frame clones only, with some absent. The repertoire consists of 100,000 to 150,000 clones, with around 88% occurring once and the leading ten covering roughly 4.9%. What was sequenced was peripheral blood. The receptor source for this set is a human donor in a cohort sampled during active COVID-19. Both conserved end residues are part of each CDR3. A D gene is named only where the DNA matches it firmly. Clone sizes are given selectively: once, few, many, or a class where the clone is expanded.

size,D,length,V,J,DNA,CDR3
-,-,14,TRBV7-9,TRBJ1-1,TGTGCCAGCAGTCCCGGTGCAGGGAACACTGAAGCTTTCTTT,CASSPGAGNTEAFF
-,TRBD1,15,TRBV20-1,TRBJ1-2,TGCAGTGCTAGTCCTGGGACAGGGGGTTTGCGTGGCTACACCTTC,CSASPGTGGLRGYTF
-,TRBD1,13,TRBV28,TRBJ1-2,TGTGCCAGCAAAGCCGGGGCAGGGGGCGGCTACACCTTC,CASKAGAGGGYTF
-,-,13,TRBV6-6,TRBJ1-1,TGTGCCAGCAGTCGACAGAAAAACACTGAAGCTTTCTTT,CASSRQKNTEAFF
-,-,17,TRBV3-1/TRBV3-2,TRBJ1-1,TGTGCCAGCAGCCAAGAGCGCAGGGGACACATGAACACTGAAGCTTTCTTT,CASSQERRGHMNTEAFF
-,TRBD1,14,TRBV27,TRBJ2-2,TGTGCCAGCAGCCCGACAGGGTTTGACGGGGAGCTGTTTTTT,CASSPTGFDGELFF
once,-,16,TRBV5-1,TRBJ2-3,TGCGCCAGCAGCTTGGGGGACATCCTTGACACAGATACGCAGTATTTT,CASSLGDILDTDTQYF
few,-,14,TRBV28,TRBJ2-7,TGTGCCAGCAGTCCCAGCCAACAGGGACGGGAGCAGTACTTC,CASSPSQQGREQYF
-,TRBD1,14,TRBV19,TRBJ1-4,TGTGCCAGTAGTAGGGGACAGGTAAATGAAAAACTGTTTTTT,CASSRGQVNEKLFF
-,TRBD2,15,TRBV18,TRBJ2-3,TGTGCCAGCTCACCAGGACTAGCGGGAGTAGATACGCAGTATTTT,CASSPGLAGVDTQYF
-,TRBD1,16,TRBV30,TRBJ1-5,TGTGCCTGGAGTGAACGGGACAGGGGGATCAATCAGCCCCAGCATTTT,CAWSERDRGINQPQHF
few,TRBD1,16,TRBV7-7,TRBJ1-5,TGTGCTAGCAGCCCGGGGGCAGGGGGGAGCAATCAGCCCCAGCATTTT,CASSPGAGGSNQPQHF
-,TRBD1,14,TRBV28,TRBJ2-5,TGTGCCAGCAGTTCCTGGACAGGGGAAGAGACCCAGTACTTC,CASSSWTGEETQYF
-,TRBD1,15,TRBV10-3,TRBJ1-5,TGTGCCATCAGTGAAGGACAGGGGGATTATCAGCCCCAGCATTTT,CAISEGQGDYQPQHF
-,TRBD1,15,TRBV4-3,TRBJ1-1,TGCGCCAGCAGTGACAGGGGGACGATGAACACTGAAGCTTTCTTT,CASSDRGTMNTEAFF
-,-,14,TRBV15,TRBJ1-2,TGTGCCACCAGCAGGGGAGACGGAAACTATGGCTACACCTTC,CATSRGDGNYGYTF
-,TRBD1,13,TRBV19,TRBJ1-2,TGTGCCAGTAGTACGACAGGGGAAGGTGGCTACACCTTC,CASSTTGEGGYTF
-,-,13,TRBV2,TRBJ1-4,TGTGCCATACTAGGGCTAGGTAATGAAAAACTGTTTTTT,CAILGLGNEKLFF
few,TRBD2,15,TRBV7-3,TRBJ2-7,TGTGCCAGCAGCCTCCAAGCGGGAGGGCCCTACGAGCAGTACTTC,CASSLQAGGPYEQYF
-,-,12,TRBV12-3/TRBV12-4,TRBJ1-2,TGTGCCAGCACTCCTAGGTTCTATGGCTACACCTTC,CASTPRFYGYTF
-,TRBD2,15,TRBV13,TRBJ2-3,TGTGCCAGCAGCCTACGGACTAGCGGGATGGATACGCAGTATTTT,CASSLRTSGMDTQYF
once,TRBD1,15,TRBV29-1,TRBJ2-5,TGCAGCGTTGTTCTCGGGACAGGGGGCAAAGAGACCCAGTACTTC,CSVVLGTGGKETQYF
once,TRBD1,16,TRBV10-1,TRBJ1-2,TGCGCCAGCGGAGACAGGGAGGAGAGAACAAACTATGGCTACACCTTC,CASGDREERTNYGYTF
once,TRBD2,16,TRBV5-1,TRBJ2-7,TGCGCCAGCAGCTACGATCCGACTAGCGGGAGCTACGAGCAGTACTTC,CASSYDPTSGSYEQYF
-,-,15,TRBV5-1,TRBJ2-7,TGCGCCAGCAGCTTGGCTTTCGGTCCCTTGTACGAGCAGTACTTC,CASSLAFGPLYEQYF
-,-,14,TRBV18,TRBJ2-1,TGTGCCAGCTCACCAGGGCAGGGAGGCAATGAGCAGTTCTTC,CASSPGQGGNEQFF
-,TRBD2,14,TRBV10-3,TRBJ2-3,TGTGCCATCAGTGAGGATAGCGGGACAGATACGCAGTATTTT,CAISEDSGTDTQYF
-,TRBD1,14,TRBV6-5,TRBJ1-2,TGTGCCAGCAGCGGGGGGGGACAGGGATATGGCTACACCTTC,CASSGGGQGYGYTF
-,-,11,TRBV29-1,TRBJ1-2,TGCAGCGTTGGGACGGGAGATGGCTACACCTTC,CSVGTGDGYTF
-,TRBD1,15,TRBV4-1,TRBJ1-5,TGCGCCAGCAGCCAAGAATTCACAGGGGGTCAGCCCCAGCATTTT,CASSQEFTGGQPQHF
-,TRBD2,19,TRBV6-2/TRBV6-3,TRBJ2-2,TGTGCCAGCAGCGAACTACGCGGTAGCGGGAATTTGGACACCGGGGAGCTGTTTTTT,CASSELRGSGNLDTGELFF
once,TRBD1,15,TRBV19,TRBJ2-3,TGTGCCAGTAGTATCCGGACAGGGACCACAGATACGCAGTATTTT,CASSIRTGTTDTQYF
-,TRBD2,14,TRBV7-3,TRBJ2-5,TGTGCCAGCAGCTTCACGGGGAGGGCGGAGACCCAGTACTTC,CASSFTGRAETQYF
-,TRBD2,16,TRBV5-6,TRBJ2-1,TGTGCCAGCAGCATCTGGACTAGCGGGAGGGCCCTGGAGCAGTTCTTC,CASSIWTSGRALEQFF
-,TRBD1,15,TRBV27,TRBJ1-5,TGTGCCAGCTGGGACAGGGTTTCCCCCAATCAGCCCCAGCATTTT,CASWDRVSPNQPQHF
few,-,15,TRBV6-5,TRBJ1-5,TGTGCCAGCAGTTACTCCGTTCGGAGCAATCAGCCCCAGCATTTT,CASSYSVRSNQPQHF
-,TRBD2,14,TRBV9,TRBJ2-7,TGTGCCAGCAGCGAGACTAGCGGCTCCTACGAGCAGTACTTC,CASSETSGSYEQYF
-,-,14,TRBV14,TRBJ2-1,TGTGCCAGCAGCCTGCTTTCACGGGGCAATGAGCAGTTCTTC,CASSLLSRGNEQFF
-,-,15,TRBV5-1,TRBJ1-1,TGCGCCAGCAGCTTGGAAGTGCAGGCGAACACTGAAGCTTTCTTT,CASSLEVQANTEAFF
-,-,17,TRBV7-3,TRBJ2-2,TGTGCCAGCAGCTTAACGAGGGTAGCGAGGAACACCGGGGAGCTGTTTTTT,CASSLTRVARNTGELFF
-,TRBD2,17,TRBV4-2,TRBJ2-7,TGTGCCAGCAGCCAAGAGGCTAGCGGACTCCTCTCCTACGAGCAGTACTTC,CASSQEASGLLSYEQYF
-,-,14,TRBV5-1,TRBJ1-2,TGCGCCAGCAGCTTGACTGGGGGGATAGAGGGCTACACCTTC,CASSLTGGIEGYTF
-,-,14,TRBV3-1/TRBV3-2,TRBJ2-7,TGTGCCAGCAGCCAGTTAGCGGCCTCCTACGAGCAGTACTTC,CASSQLAASYEQYF
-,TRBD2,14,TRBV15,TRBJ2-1,TGTGCCACCAGCAGTATACTAGCGGGCGTAGAGCAGTTCTTC,CATSSILAGVEQFF
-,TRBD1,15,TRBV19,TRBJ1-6,TGTGCCAGCAAACCGGGACAGGGGTTCAATTCACCCCTCCACTTT,CASKPGQGFNSPLHF
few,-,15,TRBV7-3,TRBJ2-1,TGTGCCAGCAGCTTAATTGATAGCTCCTACAATGAGCAGTTCTTC,CASSLIDSSYNEQFF
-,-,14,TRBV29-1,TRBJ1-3,TGCAGCGTTGCGGGAACGGGAGCTGGAAACACCATATATTTT,CSVAGTGAGNTIYF
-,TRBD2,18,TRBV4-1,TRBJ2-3,TGCGCCAGCAGCCCGCTCCTCATTAGCGGGAGAAGCACAGATACGCAGTATTTT,CASSPLLISGRSTDTQYF
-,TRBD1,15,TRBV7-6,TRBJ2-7,TGTGCCAGCAGCTTAGCCGCAGGGGGCTGGAACGAGCAGTACTTC,CASSLAAGGWNEQYF
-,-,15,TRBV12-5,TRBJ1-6,TGTGCTAGTGGTTTGTGGCGAGGTACGAATTCACCCCTCCACTTT,CASGLWRGTNSPLHF
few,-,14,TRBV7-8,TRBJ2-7,TGTGCCAGCATCCCTCGTTCAGGGACCTACGAGCAGTACTTC,CASIPRSGTYEQYF
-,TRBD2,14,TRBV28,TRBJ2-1,TGTGCCAGCACTGATAAACTAGCGTCCAATGAGCAGTTCTTC,CASTDKLASNEQFF